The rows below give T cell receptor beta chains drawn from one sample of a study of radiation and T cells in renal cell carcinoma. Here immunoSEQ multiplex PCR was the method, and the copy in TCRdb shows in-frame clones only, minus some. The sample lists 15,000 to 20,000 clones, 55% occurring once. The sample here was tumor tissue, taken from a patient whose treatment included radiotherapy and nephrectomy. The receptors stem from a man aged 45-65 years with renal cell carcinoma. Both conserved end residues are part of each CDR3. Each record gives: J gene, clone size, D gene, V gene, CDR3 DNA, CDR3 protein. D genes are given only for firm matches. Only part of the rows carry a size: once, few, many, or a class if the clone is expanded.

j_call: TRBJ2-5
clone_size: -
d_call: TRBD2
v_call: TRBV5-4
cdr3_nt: TGTGCCAGCAGCTTGGGCGGGGGATCAGAGACCCAGTACTTC
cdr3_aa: CASSLGGGSETQYF

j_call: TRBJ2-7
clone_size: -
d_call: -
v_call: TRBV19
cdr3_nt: TGTGCCAGTAGTATCGGGACCGGGCGCCTCTACGAGCAGTACTTC
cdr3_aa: CASSIGTGRLYEQYF

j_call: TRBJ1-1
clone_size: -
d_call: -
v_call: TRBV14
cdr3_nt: TGTGCCAGCAGCCAAGAACTGGTGATGAACACTGAAGCTTTCTTT
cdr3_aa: CASSQELVMNTEAFF

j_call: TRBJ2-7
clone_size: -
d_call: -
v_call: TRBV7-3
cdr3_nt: TGTGCCAGCAGCCCAAGGGCCGACTACGAGCAGTACTTC
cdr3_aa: CASSPRADYEQYF

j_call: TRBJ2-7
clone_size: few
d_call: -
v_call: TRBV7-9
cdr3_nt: TGTGCCAGCAGACCGGACAGCTACGAGCAGTACTTC
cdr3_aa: CASRPDSYEQYF

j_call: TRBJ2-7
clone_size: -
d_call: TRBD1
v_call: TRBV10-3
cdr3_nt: TGTGCCATCAGTGAGTCGGTGGGACAGGGTCACGAGCAGTACTTC
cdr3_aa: CAISESVGQGHEQYF

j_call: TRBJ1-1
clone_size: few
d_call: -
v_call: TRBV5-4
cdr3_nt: TGTGCCAGCAGCCCGGTGGGTCGGGGAGGAGGTGACACTGAAGCTTTCTTT
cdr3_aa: CASSPVGRGGGDTEAFF

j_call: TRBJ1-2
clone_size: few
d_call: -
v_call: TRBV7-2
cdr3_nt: TGTGCCAGCAGCTTAGCCCCAGTAGAGCAGGGTGGCTACACCTTC
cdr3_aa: CASSLAPVEQGGYTF

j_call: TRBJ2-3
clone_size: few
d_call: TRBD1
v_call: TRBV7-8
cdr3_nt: TGTGCCAGCAGCCCGGACAGGGGCCGTCAGTATTTT
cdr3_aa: CASSPDRGRQYF

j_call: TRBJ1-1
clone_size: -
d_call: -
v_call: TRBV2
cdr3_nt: TGTGCCAGCAGTATACAGGGATACTCAGAAGCTTTCTTT
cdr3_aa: CASSIQGYSEAFF

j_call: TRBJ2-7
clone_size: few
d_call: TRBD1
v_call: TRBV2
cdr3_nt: TGTGCCAGCGTGAGGCAGGGGGCTGGGGAGCAGTACTTC
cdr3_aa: CASVRQGAGEQYF

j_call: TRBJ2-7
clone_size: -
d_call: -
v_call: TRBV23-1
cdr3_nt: TGCGCCAGCAGTCCAAAATTTGACCCCGCGCGATACGAGCAGTACTTC
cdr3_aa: CASSPKFDPARYEQYF

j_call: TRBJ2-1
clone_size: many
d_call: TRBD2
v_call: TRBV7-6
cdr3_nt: TGTGCCAGCAGCTTTACTAGCGGGGGCTACAATGAGCAGTTCTTC
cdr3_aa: CASSFTSGGYNEQFF

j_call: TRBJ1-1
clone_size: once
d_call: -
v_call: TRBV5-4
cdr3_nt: TGTGCCAGCAGCTCACGGACGGACTTAAAGACTGAAGCTTTCTTT
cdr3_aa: CASSSRTDLKTEAFF

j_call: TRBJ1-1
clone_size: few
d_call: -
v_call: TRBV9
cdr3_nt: TGTGCCAGCAGCCCACGAGGCGGAAGCGCTGAAGCTTTCTTT
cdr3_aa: CASSPRGGSAEAFF

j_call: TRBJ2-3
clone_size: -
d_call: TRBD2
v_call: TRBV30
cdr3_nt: TGTGCCTGGAACCTGAGGGGGACTAGCGGATACGACCGCACAGATACGCAGTATTTT
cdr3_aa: CAWNLRGTSGYDRTDTQYF

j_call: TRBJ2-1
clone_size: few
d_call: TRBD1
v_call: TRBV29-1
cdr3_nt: TGCAGCGTTCGGCCAGGGGGCATCAGGGAGTTCTTC
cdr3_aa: CSVRPGGIREFF

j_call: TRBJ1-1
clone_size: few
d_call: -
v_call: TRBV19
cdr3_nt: TGTGCCAGTAGTATATGGCAGGGGCTTTCGGCTGAAGCTTTCTTT
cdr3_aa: CASSIWQGLSAEAFF

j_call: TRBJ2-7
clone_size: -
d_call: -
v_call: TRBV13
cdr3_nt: TGTGCCAGCAGCCCCACCCCCGGGACAAGTCACTTC
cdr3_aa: CASSPTPGTSHF

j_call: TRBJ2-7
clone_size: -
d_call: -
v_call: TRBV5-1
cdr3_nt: TGCGCCAGCAGCTTGGCGGATCTACGCGGCTCCTACGAGCAGTACTTC
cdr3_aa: CASSLADLRGSYEQYF

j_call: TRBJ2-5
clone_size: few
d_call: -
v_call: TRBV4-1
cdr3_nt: TGCGCCAGCAGCCCCAACTCGGCGGTACAAGAGACCCAGTACTTC
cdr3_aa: CASSPNSAVQETQYF

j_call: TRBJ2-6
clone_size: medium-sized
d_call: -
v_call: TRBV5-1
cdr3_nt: TGCGCCAGCAGCTTGGGTGTCACCTCTGGGGCCAACGTCCTGACTTTC
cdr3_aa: CASSLGVTSGANVLTF

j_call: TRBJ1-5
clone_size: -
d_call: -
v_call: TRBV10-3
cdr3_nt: TGTGCCATCAGTGGTCAGGGATATCAGCCCCAGCATTTT
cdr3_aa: CAISGQGYQPQHF

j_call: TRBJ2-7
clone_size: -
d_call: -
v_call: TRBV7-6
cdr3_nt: TGTGCCAGCAGCTTAGCAGGCACTTCCTACGAGCAGTACTTC
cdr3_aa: CASSLAGTSYEQYF

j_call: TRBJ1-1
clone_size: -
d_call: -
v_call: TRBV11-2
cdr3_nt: TGTGCCAGCAGCTTACAGGGCCTAGGGACACAAGCTTTCTTT
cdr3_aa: CASSLQGLGTQAFF

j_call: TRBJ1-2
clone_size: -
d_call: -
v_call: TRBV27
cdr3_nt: TGTGCCAGCAGTTGGGACGGAAACTATGGCTACACCTTC
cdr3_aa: CASSWDGNYGYTF

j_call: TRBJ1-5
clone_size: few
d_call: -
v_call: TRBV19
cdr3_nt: TGTGCCAGTAGTAGTTGGCAGGGGAATCAGCCCCAGCATTTT
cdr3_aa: CASSSWQGNQPQHF

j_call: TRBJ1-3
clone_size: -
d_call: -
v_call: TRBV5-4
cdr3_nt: TGTGCCAGCAGCGTAGACAGAAATGGAAACACCATATATTTT
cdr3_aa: CASSVDRNGNTIYF

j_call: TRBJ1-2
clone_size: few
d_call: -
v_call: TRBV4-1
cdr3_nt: TGCGCCAGCAGCCACGCGGGTCGGACAGCGAACCTTGGCTACACCTTC
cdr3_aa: CASSHAGRTANLGYTF

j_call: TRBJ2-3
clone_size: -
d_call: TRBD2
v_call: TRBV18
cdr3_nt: TGTGCCAGCTCACCCCGACTAGCGGGAGGCACAGATACGCAGTATTTT
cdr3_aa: CASSPRLAGGTDTQYF

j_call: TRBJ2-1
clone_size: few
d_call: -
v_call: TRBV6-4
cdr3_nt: TGTGCCAGCAGTGACTCTGCCACAAGCGATGAGCAGTTCTTC
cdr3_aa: CASSDSATSDEQFF

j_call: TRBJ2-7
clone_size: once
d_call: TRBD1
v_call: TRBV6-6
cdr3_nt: TGTGCCAGCAGTTCCCTTGACAGGGGGGGTTATTACGAGCAGTACTTC
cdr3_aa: CASSSLDRGGYYEQYF

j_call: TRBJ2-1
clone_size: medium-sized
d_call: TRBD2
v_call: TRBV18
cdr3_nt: TGTGCCAGCTCACCCTGGACTAGCGGGAACCTTTACAATGAGCAGTTCTTC
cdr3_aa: CASSPWTSGNLYNEQFF

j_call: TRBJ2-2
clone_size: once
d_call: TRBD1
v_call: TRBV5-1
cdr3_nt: TGCGCCAGCAGCTACACGGACAGGGGCACCGGGGAGCTGTTTTTT
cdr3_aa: CASSYTDRGTGELFF

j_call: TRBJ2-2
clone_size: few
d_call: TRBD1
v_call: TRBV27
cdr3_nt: TGTGCCAGCAGTATGGGACAGGGTAACACCGGGGAGCTGTTTTTT
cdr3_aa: CASSMGQGNTGELFF

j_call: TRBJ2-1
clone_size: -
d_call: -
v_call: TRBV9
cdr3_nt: TGTGCCAGCAGCGTAGGGACTATGAGCTCCTACAATGAGCAGTTCTTC
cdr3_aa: CASSVGTMSSYNEQFF

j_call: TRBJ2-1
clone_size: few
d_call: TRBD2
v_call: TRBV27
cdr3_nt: TGTGCCAGCAGTACCCAGCGGGAGAGGAGGAGCAATGAGCAGTTCTTC
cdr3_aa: CASSTQRERRSNEQFF

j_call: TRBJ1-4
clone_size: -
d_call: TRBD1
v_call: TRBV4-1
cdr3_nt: TGCGCCAGCAGCCCTGACAGGGCCTCAGCAACTAATGAAAAACTGTTTTTT
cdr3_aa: CASSPDRASATNEKLFF

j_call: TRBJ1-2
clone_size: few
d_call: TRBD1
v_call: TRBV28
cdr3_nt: TGTGCCAGCAGTCGTCCCGGGACAGGGACTATGGGCTACACCTTC
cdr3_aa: CASSRPGTGTMGYTF

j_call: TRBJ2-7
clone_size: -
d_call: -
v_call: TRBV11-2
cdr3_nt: TGTGCCAGCACCTCAACGTGGTCAGGCTACGAGCAGTACTTC
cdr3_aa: CASTSTWSGYEQYF

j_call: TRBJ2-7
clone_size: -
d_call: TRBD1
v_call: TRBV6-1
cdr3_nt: TGTGCCAGCAGCGACCAACAAGGGGGCTCATACGAGCAGTACTTC
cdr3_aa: CASSDQQGGSYEQYF

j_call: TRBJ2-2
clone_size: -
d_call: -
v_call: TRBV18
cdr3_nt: TGTGCCAGCTCACCACCCTCAGCGCACAGCCTCCCCGGGGAGCTGTTTTTT
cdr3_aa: CASSPPSAHSLPGELFF

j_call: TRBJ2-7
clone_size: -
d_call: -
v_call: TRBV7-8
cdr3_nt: TGTGCCAGCAGCTTCGGCGGGCCGCCTGAGGAGCAGTACTTC
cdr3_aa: CASSFGGPPEEQYF

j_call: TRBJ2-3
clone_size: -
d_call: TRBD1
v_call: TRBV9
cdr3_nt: TGTGCCAGCAGCGTAGGGGGGACAGGGATGAGGACAGATACGCAGTATTTT
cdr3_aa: CASSVGGTGMRTDTQYF

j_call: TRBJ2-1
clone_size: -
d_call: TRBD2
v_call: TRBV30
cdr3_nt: TGTGCCTGGAGTGTCCAGCGGGGGGGCAATGAGCAGTTCTTC
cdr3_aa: CAWSVQRGGNEQFF

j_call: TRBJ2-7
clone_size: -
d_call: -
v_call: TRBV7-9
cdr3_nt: TGTGCCAGCAGCTTTTTAGCGGATAGCTACGAGCAGTACTTC
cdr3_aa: CASSFLADSYEQYF

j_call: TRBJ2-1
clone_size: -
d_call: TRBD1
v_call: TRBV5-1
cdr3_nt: TGCGCCAGCAGCCACCCCGAGAGGGGGCACAATGAGCAGTTCTTC
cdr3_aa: CASSHPERGHNEQFF

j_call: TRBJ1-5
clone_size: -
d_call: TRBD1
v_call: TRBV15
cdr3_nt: TGTGCCACCGGTAGGACGGACAGGAGCCATCAGCCCCAGCATTTT
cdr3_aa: CATGRTDRSHQPQHF

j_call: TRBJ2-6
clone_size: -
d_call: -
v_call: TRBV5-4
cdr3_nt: TGTGCCAGCAGCCAGGACGGGGGCTCTGGGGCCAACGTCCTGACTTTC
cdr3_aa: CASSQDGGSGANVLTF

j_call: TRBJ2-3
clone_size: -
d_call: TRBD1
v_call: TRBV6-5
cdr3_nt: TGTGCCAGCAGCCGACAGGGGATGGGCACAGATACGCAGTATTTT
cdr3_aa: CASSRQGMGTDTQYF

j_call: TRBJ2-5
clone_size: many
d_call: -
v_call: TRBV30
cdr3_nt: TGTGCCTGGACCCCCCTACAGCTCCAAGAGACCCAGTACTTC
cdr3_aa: CAWTPLQLQETQYF

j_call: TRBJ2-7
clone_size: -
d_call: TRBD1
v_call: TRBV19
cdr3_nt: TGTGCCAGTAGTATCGGACAGGGCTACGAGCAGTACTTC
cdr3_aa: CASSIGQGYEQYF

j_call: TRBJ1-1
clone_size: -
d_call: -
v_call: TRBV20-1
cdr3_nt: TGCAGTGCCCTCGATAACACTGAAGCTTTCTTT
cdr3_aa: CSALDNTEAFF